This TCR beta chain was captured by sequencing in a study of human T cells and chemical hapten exposure listed by TCRdb under 2021. General notes on the study: For sensitization, 2% DPC in acetone was applied to a roughly 2 cm by roughly 2 cm area of upper inner arm skin. The patient cohort, mostly female, included alopecia areata with under or over 50% scalp involvement, alopecia totalis and alopecia universalis. Throughout the study period of 20 to 30 weeks, patients also received therapeutic DPC doses to the scalp every week. Patch testing on the upper back used Finn chambers containing 0.01% DPC, with scoring done after 6 days according to International Contact Dermatitis Research Group standards. The study tracked peripheral blood TCR repertoire changes in vivo during primary and secondary sensitization to the hapten diphenylcyclopropenone (DPC) in alopecia patients. Blood for TCR sequencing was provided by twenty-nine alopecia patients at one to four time points (pre-sensitization, 2, 6 and 24 weeks). Blood samples were taken from patients before sensitization (week 0) and then at 2, 6 and about 24 weeks after DPC sensitization. Libraries were pooled for sequencing, and per-sample TCR yields varied mainly because of small differences in library volumes within the pool. The full study reports these points: After repeated subsampling, the strength of the expansion versus patch-test correlation and the threshold at which it became significant changed. DPC sensitization did not change how many TCRs were above 1 in 1000 frequency, and no evidence was found of alterations in global repertoire structure. Compared with pre-sensitization or healthy control sets, expanded TCRs formed significantly more large CDR3 similarity clusters, which is consistent with antigen-driven responses. Because every patient had alopecia, a presumed autoimmune disease, the patients' immune response might differ from that of healthy individuals. A positive correlation was found between the number of PT1 expanded TCRs and patch test score, with significance reached at thresholds 8, 16 and 32 but not 4.

The library was prepared using RACE. The sequencing machine was a NextSeq 500. During library preparation, unique molecular identifiers were attached to individual cDNA molecules so that TCRs could be counted quantitatively and reproducibly. For every blood RNA sample, sequencing covered both the TCR alpha and TCR beta chains. The original methods were these. Samples had a median of about 96,000 TCRs, with a range from about 23,224 to 750,000. The Decombinator software suite was used to annotate the V, J and CDR3 of the TCR reads. For the PS versus PT1 abundance plots, all samples were subsampled to the same number of TCRs (28,000). TCRs were defined as expanded if absent before sensitization and observed at least eight times at the 2-week time point. Using fastp at Q25 and MiXCR, TCRdb reprocessed the public reads and kept productive beta chains. Every distinct CDR3 protein forms one entry, paired with its most common genes and DNA. What appears here as the V and J calls and clone size reflects TCRdb's work, not the paper's. The sample table holds 210,000 or so distinct CDR3 sequences, of which around a quarter were seen once. 2% to 2.5% of the sample belongs to the ten largest clones.

Reading from cysteine to phenylalanine, the CDR3 counts 16 amino acids. Only the CDR3 portion is preserved as DNA: 48 bases, with reading frame beginning at the first base. V gives up 3 bases and J gives up 2 bases, and the segment between their germline ends measures 15 bases. CDR1 and CDR2 are read off the germline V gene as SGHDT and YYEEEE. In light of the paper, this sample's time point label describes: patch test 3, about 24 weeks after DPC sensitization. Explained via the paper, the treatment or condition label denotes: therapeutic diphenylcyclopropenone sensitization with weekly scalp DPC. Blood at each patch-test visit was drawn before the patch test was applied. To be eligible, patients had to be aged 18 to 70, diagnosed with alopecia and judged suitable for DPC therapy, while pregnant patients were excluded. Unfractionated whole blood was collected in Tempus Blood RNA tubes, and total RNA was extracted from that blood.

Of note for this clonotype: The specificity of this receptor is unknown. Base-call qualities are not available, and no considerably larger clone is one nucleotide away.

The TCR was taken from a woman between 40 and 50 years old with alopecia areata. Some clones in this sample may be carry-over from other donors' samples. This specimen consisted of whole blood, obtained in connection with sensitization to the hapten diphenylcyclopropenone (DPC). Recombination connected TRBV5-6 to TRBJ2-4, with no confidently assigned D gene. The CDR3: CASSSDPTRSKNIQYF. The nucleotides are TGTGCCAGCAGCTCAGACCCTACCAGATCCAAAAACATTCAGTACTTC.